The 31 T cell receptor beta chains below all came from one sample that was sequenced in a study of blood T cell repertoires in COVID-19. Clones were read by immunoSEQ multiplex PCR, and TCRdb kept only the in-frame ones, dropping some. The sample lists roughly 260,000 clones, roughly 86% occurring once. The sequencing sample was made of peripheral blood. The receptors here all came from a man in his forties who had recovered from COVID-19.

This chain joins TRBV2 and TRBJ2-5, with 10 bases lining up with TRBD1. This CDR3 is built from 15 residues. Trimming cost V 3 bases and J 5 bases; bases outside gene matches: 6. Germline-derived CDR1 and CDR2 are SNHLY and FYNNEI. The CDR3 loop reads CASSDGQGVSETQYF. The CDR3 DNA follows: TGTGCCAGCAGTGACGGACAGGGGGTGTCTGAGACCCAGTACTTC.

The chain couples TRBV6-5 to TRBJ2-7; 8 positions match TRBD2. The length of the CDR3 is 15 residues. J was trimmed by 2 bases and V by 4 bases; bases with no gene match: 7. The germline V gene has CDR1 MNHEY and CDR2 SVGAGI. CDR3: CASSSPAGGPYEQYF. For the CDR3, the DNA is TGTGCCAGCAGTTCCCCCGCGGGGGGCCCCTACGAGCAGTACTTC.

The rearrangement uses TRBV5-1 and TRBJ2-2; 9 bases fit TRBD2. Germline values: CDR1 SGHRS, CDR2 YFSETQ. This CDR3 has 14 residues. J lost 5 bases, V lost 5 bases, and 4 bases had no gene match. CDR3 in DNA: TGCGCCAGCAGTGATCTAGCGGGAACCGGGGAGCTGTTTTTT. This translates into CASSDLAGTGELFF.

V is TRBV5-1 and J is TRBJ1-5; D may be TRBD1 (6 bases). Germline V gene lookup returns CDR1 SGHRS and CDR2 YFSETQ. The V end was cut by 3 bases, the J end by 4 bases, with 8 bases between. This CDR3 region has 13 residues. CDR3 nucleotides: TGCGCCAGCAGCTGGGACATAAATCAGCCCCAGCATTTT. Its protein is CASSWDINQPQHF. The entire variable domain, with the rest obtained from reference TRBV5-1 and TRBJ1-5, is as follows: KAGVTQTPRYLIKTRGQQVTLSCSPISGHRSVSWYQQTPGQGLQFLFEYFSETQRNKGNFPGRFSGRQFSNSRSEMNVSTLELGDSALYLCASSWDINQPQHFGDGTRLSIL.

This clone turned up a few times. This chain uses TRBV6-2 or TRBV6-3 with TRBJ1-1; no clear D gene. The CDR3 has 16 amino acids. V dropped 0 bases and J dropped 0 bases, with 11 bases sitting between them. Germline loops: CDR1 MNHEY, CDR2 SVGEGT. CDR3 region: CASSYSIYGMNTEAFF. The CDR3 DNA reads as TGTGCCAGCAGTTACTCGATATACGGGATGAACACTGAAGCTTTCTTT.

This chain joins TRBV10-3 and TRBJ2-1, with 10 bases identical to TRBD2. The CDR3 sequence is 14 residues long. V was clipped by 10 bases and J by 3 bases; unmatched bases: 6. Germline CDR1 and CDR2: ENHRY and SYGVKD. The CDR3 bases are TGTGCCACGAAAATAGCGGGGGGCTACAATGAGCAGTTCTTC. Translated: CATKIAGGYNEQFF.

V and J are TRBV29-1 and TRBJ2-1, with 8 bases that match TRBD2. Germline CDR1 SQVTM, CDR2 ANQGSEA. V lost 8 bases and J lost 8; bases outside the gene matches: 17. This CDR3 spans 15 amino acids. CDR3 bases: TGCAGCATATTAAATCCCAGCGGGAGCAAGGATGAGCAGTTCTTC. This translates into CSILNPSGSKDEQFF.

The J gene is TRBJ2-7, the V gene TRBV25-1; maybe TRBD1 (5 bases). Trimming took 6 bases from V and 3 from J, leaving 15 bases between them. Germline V CDR1 and CDR2: MGHDK, SYGVNS. The CDR3 covers 14 residues. The DNA of the CDR3 is TGTGCCAGCAGCCCCCCCCTTAGGGGCTACGAGCAGTACTTC. Translation: CASSPPLRGYEQYF.

This clone was picked up one time. V and J are TRBV5-1 and TRBJ2-1; D perhaps matches TRBD2 (5 bases). Per the germline V gene, CDR1 is SGHRS and CDR2 is YFSETQ. Trimming left V 4 bases short and J 3 bases short, with 11 bases between. CDR3 size: 14 residues. The CDR3, as DNA: TGCGCCAGCAGCCCGCCCGGGGTCTACAATGAGCAGTTCTTC. Its translation is CASSPPGVYNEQFF.

J is TRBJ2-1 and V is TRBV6-2 or TRBV6-3; tentatively, D is TRBD1 (6 bases). Germline values: CDR1 MNHEY, CDR2 SVGEGT. V gave up 5 bases and J gave up 10 bases, with 21 bases separating them. CDR3 length equals 15 residues. CDR3 bases: TGTGCCAGCAGTAAAAGGTCAGGGGCTCGCGGGGAGCAGTTCTTC. The encoded protein is CASSKRSGARGEQFF.

The chain uses TRBV7-2 and TRBJ2-5; D remains unclear. This CDR3 contains 14 residues. V lost 3 bases and J lost 1, with 9 bases in between. Germline V gene sequence: CDR1 SGHTA, CDR2 FQGNSA. CDR3 residues: CASSFRRVQETQYF. DNA of the CDR3: TGTGCCAGCAGCTTCCGACGGGTCCAAGAGACCCAGTACTTC. The full variable domain, in which reference TRBV7-2 and TRBJ2-5 provide the parts outside the CDR3, is GAGVSQSPSNKVTEKGKDVELRCDPISGHTALYWYRQSLGQGLEFLIYFQGNSAPDKSGLPSDRFSAERTGGSVSTLTIQRTQQEDSAVYLCASSFRRVQETQYFGPGTRLLVL.

The chain has TRBV11-2 and TRBJ2-1; 7 nucleotides match TRBD1. Germline CDR1 is SGHAT and CDR2 is FQNNGV. The CDR3 totals 15 residues. J lost 2 bases, V lost 5 bases, and 6 bases had no gene match. The CDR3 DNA is TGTGCCAGCAGCCAGTCAGGGGGACCCTACAATGAGCAGTTCTTC. Amino acids: CASSQSGGPYNEQFF. The full variable domain, completed using reference TRBV11-2 and TRBJ2-1, is EAGVAQSPRYKIIEKRQSVAFWCNPISGHATLYWYQQILGQGPKLLIQFQNNGVVDDSQLPKDRFSAERLKGVDSTLKIQPAKLEDSAVYLCASSQSGGPYNEQFFGPGTRLTVL.

The V call is TRBV10-3, the J call TRBJ2-5; the match to TRBD1 covers 10 bases. The junction had 8 bases not matched to a gene; V was cut back by 4 bases and J by 6 bases. Germline CDR1 ENHRY, CDR2 SYGVKD. This CDR3 comprises 15 residues. The CDR3 here is CAISVRDRGQKTQYF. The CDR3 region has the DNA TGTGCCATCAGTGTACGGGACAGGGGACAGAAGACCCAGTACTTC.

The chain joins TRBV5-1 to TRBJ2-7; maybe TRBD1 (6 bases). The germline gives CDR1 SGHRS, CDR2 YFSETQ. The length of the CDR3 is 14 residues. Trimming stripped 0 bases from V and 6 bases from J, with 13 bases between. The CDR3 sequence: CASSLGVGRGEQYF. DNA of the CDR3: TGCGCCAGCAGCTTGGGCGTCGGCAGGGGCGAGCAGTACTTC. Supplemented by reference TRBV5-1 and TRBJ2-7, the full variable domain reads KAGVTQTPRYLIKTRGQQVTLSCSPISGHRSVSWYQQTPGQGLQFLFEYFSETQRNKGNFPGRFSGRQFSNSRSEMNVSTLELGDSALYLCASSLGVGRGEQYFGPGTRLTVT.

CDR3 loop: CASRFRASGSFHEQYF. The CDR3 DNA follows: TGTGCCAGTAGGTTCCGGGCTAGCGGGAGCTTCCACGAGCAGTACTTC. This chain links TRBV19 with TRBJ2-7, with 10 nucleotides matching TRBD2. The trim removed 6 bases at V and 5 bases at J, leaving 13 bases unmatched. CDR1 LNHDA and CDR2 SQIVND come from the germline V gene (reference sequence). The CDR3 has 16 residues.

The rearrangement links TRBV2 to TRBJ2-1, with TRBD2 matching over 12 bases. V lost 8 bases to trimming and J lost 3 bases; unmatched junction nucleotides: 8. CDR3 length: 16 residues. The germline V gene has CDR1 SNHLY and CDR2 FYNNEI. The CDR3 protein is CASSTSGSLSYNEQFF. The CDR3 DNA is TGTGCCAGCTCGACTAGCGGGAGCCTTAGCTACAATGAGCAGTTCTTC.

The rearrangement uses TRBV6-5 and TRBJ2-3; 8 bases match TRBD1. The CDR3 has 15 amino acids. Germline V gene lookup returns CDR1 MNHEY and CDR2 SVGAGI. V lost 6 bases and J lost 1; bases outside the gene matches: 6. The CDR3 region has the DNA TGTGCCAGCAGCCTCATGACAGGGGGCACAGATACGCAGTATTTT. Protein: CASSLMTGGTDTQYF.

The V and J genes are TRBV15 and TRBJ1-2; D unresolved. V was trimmed by 6 bases and J by 2 bases, leaving 13 bases between them. Germline V gives CDR1 LNHNV, CDR2 YYDKDF (reference sequence). CDR3 length: 14 amino acids. CDR3 DNA: TGTGCCACCAGTAACCGGGTTGGGAACTATGGCTACACCTTC. It is translated as CATSNRVGNYGYTF.

The genes are TRBV7-2 and TRBJ1-2; no reliable D call. This CDR3 has 16 amino acids. Deletions cut 5 bases from V and 4 bases from J, with 20 bases between. Germline CDR1 and CDR2: SGHTA and FQGNSA. CDR3 DNA sequence: TGTGCCAGCAGCCCAAGAGGCAGAGCAAACTTCTATGGCTACACCTTC. Its translation is CASSPRGRANFYGYTF.

This clone came up a few times. V and J are TRBV4-3 and TRBJ2-1, with TRBD2 matching 8 bases. CDR1 is LGHNA, CDR2 YSLEER, per germline. Trimming cost V 1 base and J 1 base; bases outside gene matches: 6. The length of the CDR3 is 17 residues. CDR3 coding DNA: TGCGCCAGCAGCCAAGCGGGAGGGGCGGGATCCTACAATGAGCAGTTCTTC. Its protein product is CASSQAGGAGSYNEQFF.

This chain uses TRBV27 with TRBJ2-7; 8 nucleotides agree with TRBD2. The germline V gene has CDR1 MNHEY and CDR2 SMNVEV (reference sequence). V was pared by 3 bases and J by 4 bases, with 8 bases of the junction left unmatched. This CDR3 has 15 residues. For the CDR3, the DNA is TGTGCCAGCAGTTTCGGCCTAGCGGGTGTATACGAGCAGTACTTC. This gives the protein CASSFGLAGVYEQYF.

The J gene is TRBJ1-4, the V gene TRBV6-5; 7 nucleotides align to TRBD1. Per the germline V gene, CDR1 is MNHEY and CDR2 is SVGAGI. The V gene end was trimmed by 6 bases and the J gene end by 5 bases; junction bases not matched to a gene: 9. The CDR3 is made up of 15 amino acids. Here the CDR3 DNA reads TGTGCCAGCAGCCGCCTTGGGACAGTGAATGAAAAACTGTTTTTT. Protein sequence: CASSRLGTVNEKLFF.

The chain couples TRBV10-3 to TRBJ1-4; D possibly corresponds to TRBD1 (5 bases). Trimming shortened V by 0 bases and J by 5 bases, and 13 bases separated the two germline ends. Looked up from germline, CDR1 is ENHRY and CDR2 is SYGVKD. The length of the CDR3 is 16 residues. CDR3 sequence reads: CAISESNTKGNEKLFF. CDR3 in DNA: TGTGCCATCAGTGAGTCGAACACCAAGGGGAATGAAAAACTGTTTTTT.

Ten or more counts support this clone. The J gene is TRBJ1-2, the V gene TRBV10-3; 11 bases are a match to TRBD1. Germline V gene lookup returns CDR1 ENHRY and CDR2 SYGVKD. J gave up 6 bases and V 10 bases, and 16 bases lay outside the gene matches. The CDR3 is 16 amino acids. CDR3 sequence (DNA): TGTGCCACTACCGGGACAGGGGGTGCCCAGTTAAATGGCTACACCTTC. Its translation: CATTGTGGAQLNGYTF.

This chain uses TRBV7-9 with TRBJ1-1, with 8 bases lining up with TRBD1. The CDR3 extends over 13 amino acids. The V segment lost 4 bases and the J segment 5 bases; nucleotides outside the gene matches: 3. Looked up from germline, CDR1 is SEHNR and CDR2 is FQNEAQ (reference sequence). The CDR3 sequence: CASSSDRVTEAFF. The CDR3, as DNA: TGTGCCAGCAGCTCGGACAGGGTTACTGAAGCTTTCTTT.

J is TRBJ2-3 and V is TRBV5-3, with TRBD2 matching over 13 bases. TRBV5-3 is an ORF for which the function is uncertain. The CDR3 consists of 18 residues. V dropped 0 bases and J dropped 6; count of bases not matched to a gene: 10. As DNA, the CDR3 is TGTGCCAGAAGCTTGGAACTAGCGGGAGGGATCGGCCCGGATACGCAGTATTTT. Encoded protein: CARSLELAGGIGPDTQYF.

The V call is TRBV19, the J call TRBJ1-1; D unresolved. Trimming took 1 base from V and 0 from J, leaving 9 bases between them. Germline V CDR1 and CDR2: LNHDA, SQIVND (reference sequence). The CDR3 length is 15 residues. CDR3 coding DNA: TGTGCCAGTAGTATAGCGCACAGACTGAACACTGAAGCTTTCTTT. Encoded protein: CASSIAHRLNTEAFF.

The CDR3 sequence is CASSRLAEWAGTQYF. CDR3 DNA: TGTGCCAGCAGTAGACTAGCGGAGTGGGCAGGGACGCAGTATTTT. The gene calls are TRBV6-5 and TRBJ2-3, with 9 bases matching TRBD2. The germline CDR1 and CDR2 sequences are MNHEY and SVGAGI. This CDR3 has 15 residues. With V trimmed by 5 bases and J by 9 bases, 12 bases remained unmatched.

This clone appeared a single time. The rearrangement joins TRBV19 to TRBJ2-2; 10 bases agree with TRBD2. V lost 3 bases, J lost 0 bases, and 16 bases stayed unmatched. The length of the CDR3 is 21 residues. Germline lookup yields CDR1 LNHDA and CDR2 SQIVND (reference sequence). The CDR3 nucleotides read TGTGCCAGTAGTATTTCTTCCCCCGGGTTAGCGGGAGGCTCGAACACCGGGGAGCTGTTTTTT. It codes for CASSISSPGLAGGSNTGELFF.

The gene calls are TRBV5-1 and TRBJ1-1; maybe TRBD1 (5 bases). The CDR3 is made up of 12 amino acids. Trimming removed 1 base at V and 10 bases at J, with 11 bases between. The germline CDR1 and CDR2 sequences are SGHRS and YFSETQ. Here the CDR3 reads CASSLNGQGAFF. The CDR3 DNA is TGCGCCAGCAGCTTGAACGGTCAGGGAGCTTTCTTT.

The CDR3 loop reads CASSLGHRSSYEQYF. The DNA of the CDR3 is TGTGCCAGCAGCTTGGGTCACCGGAGCTCCTACGAGCAGTACTTC. This chain links TRBV5-4 with TRBJ2-7; no definite D call. CDR3 size: 15 residues. Trimming removed 0 bases from V and 0 bases from J, with 10 bases in between. Germline CDR1 is SGHNT and CDR2 is YYREEE (reference sequence).